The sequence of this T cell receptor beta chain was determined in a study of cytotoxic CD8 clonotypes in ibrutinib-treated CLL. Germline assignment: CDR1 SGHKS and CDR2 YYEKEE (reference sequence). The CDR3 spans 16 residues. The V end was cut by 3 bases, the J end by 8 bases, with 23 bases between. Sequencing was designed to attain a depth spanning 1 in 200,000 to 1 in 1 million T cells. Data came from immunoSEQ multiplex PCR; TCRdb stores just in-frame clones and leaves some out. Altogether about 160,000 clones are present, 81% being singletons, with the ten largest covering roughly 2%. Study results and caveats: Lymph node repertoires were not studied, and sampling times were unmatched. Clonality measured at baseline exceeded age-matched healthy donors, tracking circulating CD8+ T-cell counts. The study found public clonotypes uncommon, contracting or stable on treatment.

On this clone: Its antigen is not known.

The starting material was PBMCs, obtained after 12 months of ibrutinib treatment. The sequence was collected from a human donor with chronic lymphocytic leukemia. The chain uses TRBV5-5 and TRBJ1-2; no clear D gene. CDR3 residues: CASSSYNPSGNRGYTF. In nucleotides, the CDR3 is TGTGCCAGCAGCTCATACAACCCTTCCGGGAATCGCGGCTACACCTTC.